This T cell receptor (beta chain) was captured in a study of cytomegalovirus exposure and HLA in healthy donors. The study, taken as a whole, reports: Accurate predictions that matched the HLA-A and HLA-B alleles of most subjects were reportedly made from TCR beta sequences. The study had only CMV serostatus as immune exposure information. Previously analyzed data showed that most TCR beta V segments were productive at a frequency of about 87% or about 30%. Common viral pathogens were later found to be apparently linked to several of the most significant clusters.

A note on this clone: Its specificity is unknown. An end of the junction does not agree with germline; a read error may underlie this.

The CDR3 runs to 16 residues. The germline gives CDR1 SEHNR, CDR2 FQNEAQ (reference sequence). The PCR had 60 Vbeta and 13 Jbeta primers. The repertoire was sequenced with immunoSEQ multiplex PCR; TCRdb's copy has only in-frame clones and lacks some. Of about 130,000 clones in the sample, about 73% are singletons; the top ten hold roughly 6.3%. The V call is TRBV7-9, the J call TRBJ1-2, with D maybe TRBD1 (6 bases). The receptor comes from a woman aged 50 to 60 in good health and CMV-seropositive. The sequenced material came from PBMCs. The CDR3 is CSSSLAGRGLLYGYTF. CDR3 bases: TGTTCCAGCAGCTTAGCTGGGCGGGGGCTCTTGTATGGCTACACCTTC.